This T cell receptor (beta chain) was captured in a study of blood T cell repertoires in COVID-19. Background on the study: Spain, Italy and the United States supplied samples that represented acute and convalescent COVID-19. Sample material is recorded as cDNA or gDNA derived from T cells, B-cell-depleted T cells, or PBMCs.

This clone is a singleton in its sample. As originally analysed: Estimated nucleated cell counts came from reference gene primer amplification. TCRdb's table, derived via immunoSEQ multiplex PCR, lists solely in-frame clones and lacks some. That table gives V, J and clone size, and the DNA gave D and trimming. In the table there are 72,000 or so clones, approximately 89% of which are singletons. J lost 4 bases, V lost 4 bases, and 5 bases had no gene match. Germline assignment: CDR1 LNHDA and CDR2 SQIVND (reference sequence). The CDR3 has 14 residues. Material: peripheral blood. This clonotype was sampled from a man between 50 and 59 years old with active COVID-19. The J gene is TRBJ1-1, the V gene TRBV19; 8 bases align to TRBD1. CDR3 nucleotide sequence: TGTGCCAGTAGTACCGGACAGGGCGGCACTGAAGCTTTCTTT. Its translation is CASSTGQGGTEAFF.